The clone carrying this T cell receptor (beta chain) appeared many times. The antigen remains unidentified. This specimen comes from a study of T cells after yellow fever vaccination. For the study at large: Preparation of fractions with low cell numbers was performed using SMART-Seq v4 Ultra Low Input.

TCRdb ran MiXCR on the 5' RACE reads and lists one entry per CDR3 protein. This table holds 250,000 to 300,000 distinct CDR3 sequences, around 5.2% found once. Study results and caveats: At around 95% for CD4 and over 80% for CD8, most primary-vaccination clones showed up again after the booster.

CDR1 and CDR2 from the germline V gene are SQVTM and ANQGSEA. There are 14 residues in the CDR3. V was pared by 3 bases and J by 0 bases, with 9 bases between. The genes are TRBV29-1 and TRBJ1-3, with D uncertain. Sequenced material: CD4+ T cells sorted from PBMCs, taken on the day of the yellow fever booster vaccination. The TCR was taken from a young man who received the YFV17D yellow fever vaccine. The DNA for the CDR3 is TGCAGCGTTGAGGGCGGCGACTCTGGAAACACCATATATTTT. Encoded protein: CSVEGGDSGNTIYF.